This T cell receptor beta chain was observed in a study of CD8 T cells in ankylosing spondylitis. CDR1 is MNHEY, CDR2 SVGAGI, per germline. This CDR3 spans 14 amino acids. Trimming removed 4 bases from V and 9 bases from J; junction bases left unmatched: 6. Quantitative 5'-RACE with molecular barcodes generated TCR beta libraries. TCRdb ran MiXCR on the 5' RACE reads and lists one entry per CDR3 protein. Of about 200,000 distinct CDR3 sequences listed, about 13% were seen once; the top ten hold approximately 15%. The TCR originated in a male donor with ankylosing spondylitis or in good health (not recorded which). This rearrangement joins TRBV6-5 to TRBJ2-1; 10 bases are a match to TRBD2. Sequencing was performed on blood, either unsorted or a sorted T cell fraction (not recorded which). CDR3 nucleotides: TGTGCCAGCAGTTCCCTCCGACTAGCGGGTGAGCAGTTCTTC. Translation: CASSSLRLAGEQFF.